The clone carrying this TCR beta chain was counted between two and nine times. The antigen is unknown. Sequenced by immunoSEQ multiplex PCR; TCRdb stores in-frame clones only, minus some. Among tens of thousands of clones listed, roughly three quarters were seen once. Germline loops: CDR1 MNHNS, CDR2 SASEGT. Trimming took 4 bases from V and 6 from J; bases not matched to a gene: 9. The CDR3 runs 15 residues. The sample belongs to a study of OX40 agonist ivuxolimab in advanced cancers. About the research overall: An anti-OX40 (CD134) antibody with agonistic activity, ivuxolimab, was administered to patients. Allowance was made for prior anti-PD-1, anti-PD-L1 or anti-CTLA-4 therapy, and roughly 40% had some. General study points: Partly responding patients at 0.1-3.0 mg/kg showed some of the smallest clonal expansion.

Sample: CD4+ or CD8+ T cells sorted from blood, taken in a trial of the OX40 agonist ivuxolimab. This chain connects TRBV6-1 to TRBJ1-2, with 9 bases fitting TRBD1. This receptor was identified in an adult with an advanced solid tumor such as melanoma, head and neck, liver or kidney cancer. The CDR3 coding sequence is TGTGCCAGCAGTGGTGGGGACAGGGTGGCCCATGGCTACACCTTC. This encodes CASSGGDRVAHGYTF.